A selection of T cell receptor beta chains follows, all from one sample in a study of blood T cell repertoires in COVID-19. Sequencing used immunoSEQ multiplex PCR; TCRdb keeps in-frame clones, though not all of them. Of under 250,000 clones detected, about 86% appear once; the ten largest clones hold around 2.7%. The sequencing input was peripheral blood. These receptors came from a woman aged 25 to 39 who had recovered from COVID-19. The CDR3 runs from the conserved cysteine through the conserved F or W. Each record gives: V gene, D gene, J gene, clone size, CDR3 length, CDR3 DNA, CDR3 protein. D genes are given only for firm matches. Rows give clone size only sometimes, using once, few, many, or a class for an expanded clone.

TRBV30,.,TRBJ1-2,.,13,TGTGCCTGGAGTTACACCACTAACTATGGCTACACCTTC,CAWSYTTNYGYTF
TRBV10-2,.,TRBJ1-1,.,16,TGCGCCAGCAGTACCGGGACTGTGGCTTTGGGCACTGAAGCTTTCTTT,CASSTGTVALGTEAFF
TRBV29-1,TRBD1,TRBJ2-3,.,12,TGCAGCGTGGGGACAGGGGGGGATACGCAGTATTTT,CSVGTGGDTQYF
TRBV19,TRBD1,TRBJ2-7,.,15,TGTGCCAGTAGTCCGAGGGACAGGGGGCGGTACGAGCAGTACTTC,CASSPRDRGRYEQYF
TRBV23-1,TRBD1,TRBJ2-1,.,19,TGCGCCAGCAGTCAAGCGAGGGCCGACAGGGGCCTTACCCCCAATGAGCAGTTCTTC,CASSQARADRGLTPNEQFF
TRBV3-1/TRBV3-2,.,TRBJ1-1,few,12,TGTGCCAGCAGCCAAGTTTCCAGGGCGGCTTTCTTT,CASSQVSRAAFF
TRBV6-6,TRBD1,TRBJ1-1,.,16,TGTGCCAGCACCGGGGGACAGGGGCTAATGAACACTGAAGCTTTCTTT,CASTGGQGLMNTEAFF
TRBV11-2,.,TRBJ1-1,.,14,TGTGCCAGCAGCCCTGGACAGATTAGGACTGAAGCTTTCTTT,CASSPGQIRTEAFF
TRBV7-3,TRBD1,TRBJ2-1,.,13,TGTGCCAGCAGCTTTAGGGGGCCAAATGAGCAGTTCTTC,CASSFRGPNEQFF
TRBV11-3,.,TRBJ2-2,.,15,TGTGCCAGCAGCTTCCAGGGGATAACGGGCGGGGAGCTGTTTTTT,CASSFQGITGGELFF
TRBV28,.,TRBJ2-1,.,16,TGTGCCAGCAGTTTCCTGTCTGCCAGCTCCTACAATGAGCAGTTCTTC,CASSFLSASSYNEQFF
TRBV6-5,TRBD1,TRBJ2-7,.,15,TGTGCCAGCAGTTTCGGACAGGGGGTGAGAAAAGAGCAGTACTTC,CASSFGQGVRKEQYF
TRBV27,TRBD1,TRBJ1-2,.,13,TGTGCCAGCAGTTACGGACAGGGAAGCGGCTACACCTTC,CASSYGQGSGYTF
TRBV19,TRBD1,TRBJ1-4,.,18,TGTGCCAGTAGTAGACGGACAGGGGCGATTCCAACTAATGAAAAACTGTTTTTT,CASSRRTGAIPTNEKLFF
TRBV7-3,TRBD1,TRBJ1-2,.,19,TGTGCCAGCAGCTTATACCCGCCGGGACAGGGGGCCCTAGTGGATGGCTACACCTTC,CASSLYPPGQGALVDGYTF
TRBV6-5,TRBD2,TRBJ2-3,.,15,TGTGCCAGCAGCGGTCCGGGACTAGAGACAGATACGCAGTATTTT,CASSGPGLETDTQYF